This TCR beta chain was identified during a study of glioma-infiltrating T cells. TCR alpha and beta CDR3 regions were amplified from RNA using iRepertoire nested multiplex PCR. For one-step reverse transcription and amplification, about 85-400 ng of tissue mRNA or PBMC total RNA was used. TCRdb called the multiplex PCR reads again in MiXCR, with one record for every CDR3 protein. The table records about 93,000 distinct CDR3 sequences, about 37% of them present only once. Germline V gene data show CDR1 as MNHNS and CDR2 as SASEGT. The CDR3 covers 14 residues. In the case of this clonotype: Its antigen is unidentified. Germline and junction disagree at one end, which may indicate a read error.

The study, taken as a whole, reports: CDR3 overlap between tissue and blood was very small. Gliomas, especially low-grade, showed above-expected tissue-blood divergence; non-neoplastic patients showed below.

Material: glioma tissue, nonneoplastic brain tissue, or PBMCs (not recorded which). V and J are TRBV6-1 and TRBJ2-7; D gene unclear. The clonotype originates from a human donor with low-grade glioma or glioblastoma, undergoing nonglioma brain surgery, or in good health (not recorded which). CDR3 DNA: TGTGCTAGCAGTGAAGCTGCCGGGTACTACGAGCAGCACTTC. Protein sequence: CASSEAAGYYEQHF.